The 12 T cell receptor beta chains in this list originate from one sample, sequenced in a study of blood T cells in healthy people across ages. Through a sample-barcoded 5' primer and a J-beta primer mix, a second PCR was run for roughly 6 to 12 cycles. TCRdb re-derived calls from the 5' RACE reads in MiXCR, one entry per CDR3 protein. Of over 1,200,000 distinct CDR3 sequences listed, 59% are singletons. Sequencing was carried out using blood. All receptors derive from a man between 18 and 35 years old in good health.

This clonotype was seen at least ten times. The rearrangement uses TRBV20-1 and TRBJ2-1; D remains unclear. The length of the CDR3 is 13 residues. Germline CDR1 reads DFQATT; CDR2 reads SNEGSKA (reference sequence). Trimming stripped 2 bases from V and 4 bases from J, with 9 bases between. Here the CDR3 reads CSARRPSYNEQFF. CDR3 coding DNA: TGCAGTGCTAGAAGGCCCAGTTACAATGAGCAGTTCTTC.

In the case of this clonotype: A read error may account for a junction end that differs from germline. CDR3: CASSLGGRNEQYF. The CDR3 DNA sequence: TGTGCCAGCAGCTTAGGCGGGAGGAACGAGCAGTACTTC. J is TRBJ2-4 and V is TRBV12-3 or TRBV12-4; 8 nucleotides align to TRBD2. The better agreement between TRBJ2-7 and the DNA end casts doubt on the J call. The CDR3 is made up of 13 amino acids.

This clonotype occurred a few times. The rearrangement links TRBV27 to TRBJ2-2; tentative D call: TRBD2 (6 bases). The CDR3 spans 12 residues. The V and J ends lost 3 bases and 7 bases respectively, with 6 bases between them. CDR1 is MNHEY, CDR2 SMNVEV, per germline (reference sequence). The CDR3 loop reads CASSLRGGELFF. CDR3 DNA sequence: TGTGCCAGCAGTTTGCGGGGCGGGGAGCTGTTTTTT.

This clonotype turned up a few times. The chain employs TRBV5-1 and TRBJ2-4; the D gene could be TRBD1 or TRBD2 (6 bases each). V lost 4 bases and J lost 0, with 8 bases in between. The CDR3 contains 14 residues. The V gene's germline CDR1 is SGHRS and CDR2 YFSETQ. The CDR3 region has the DNA TGCGCCAGCAGCAAGGGGGGAGCCAAAAACATTCAGTACTTC. Translated: CASSKGGAKNIQYF.

This rearrangement joins TRBV18 to TRBJ2-3, with D possibly matching TRBD2 (5 bases). This CDR3 has 13 amino acids. The V gene lost 1 base and the J gene lost 3 bases, with 5 bases spanning the gap. CDR1 KGHSH and CDR2 LQKENI come from the germline V gene. CDR3 coding DNA: TGTGCCAGCTCACCACGGGAGACAGATACGCAGTATTTT. It encodes CASSPRETDTQYF.

Of note for this clonotype: This may come from a read error, since a much larger clone is one base off. V gene TRBV6-4 combines with J gene TRBJ2-1; 9 bases are a match to TRBD2. Germline CDR1 reads MRHNA; CDR2 reads SNTAGT. V shed 6 bases, J shed 7 bases, and the junction held 10 bases outside the gene matches. The CDR3 extends over 15 amino acids. CDR3 coding DNA: TGTGCCAGCAGCGTGGGGGGACTAGCTACAAATGAGCAGTTCTTC. Encoded protein: CASSVGGLATNEQFF.

The J gene is TRBJ2-3, the V gene TRBV7-2; 8 positions match TRBD1. CDR3 size: 16 residues. V was pared by 5 bases and J by 0 bases, with 7 bases of the junction left unmatched. CDR1 SGHTA and CDR2 FQGNSA come from the germline V gene. The CDR3 loop reads CASSVQGDPSTDTQYF. As DNA, the CDR3 is TGTGCCAGCAGCGTACAGGGGGATCCTAGCACAGATACGCAGTATTTT.

This clonotype was counted a few times. This chain uses TRBV29-1 with TRBJ1-2, with a tentative D call TRBD1 (6 bases). Deletions cut 5 bases from V and 0 bases from J, with 19 bases between. This CDR3 region has 16 residues. Germline V gives CDR1 SQVTM, CDR2 ANQGSEA. The CDR3 region has the DNA TGCAGCGTTCTACTGGGTGAGACAGGCGCTAACTATGGCTACACCTTC. It encodes CSVLLGETGANYGYTF. The full variable domain, with the rest looked up from reference TRBV29-1 and TRBJ1-2, is SAVISQKPSRDICQRGTSLTIQCQVDSQVTMMFWYRQQPGQSLTLIATANQGSEATYESGFVIDKFPISRPNLTFSTLTVSNMSPEDSSIYLCSVLLGETGANYGYTFGSGTRLTVV.

In nucleotides, the CDR3 is TGTGCCAGCAGCGCCACAGACAGGGTCCCTCTGTTCTTC. This sequence encodes CASSATDRVPLFF. The chain recombines TRBV7-2 with TRBJ2-1; 7 bases are a match to TRBD1. V lost 5 bases to trimming and J lost 15 bases; unmatched junction nucleotides: 13. The CDR3 is 13 amino acids. Germline V gives CDR1 SGHTA, CDR2 FQGNSA.

The chain links TRBV20-1 to TRBJ1-6, with D unresolved. Germline assignment: CDR1 DFQATT and CDR2 SNEGSKA (reference sequence). CDR3 size: 15 residues. V shed 1 base and J shed 0 bases, with 7 bases lying between them. The CDR3 coding sequence is TGCAGTGCTAGAGCCGGCCGCTCCTATAATTCACCCCTCCACTTT. Encoded protein: CSARAGRSYNSPLHF.

The DNA for the CDR3 is TGTGCCAGCAGTCGCCGGGACAGGGGGCAATACAATGAGCAGTACTTC. Protein sequence: CASSRRDRGQYNEQYF. The chain couples TRBV6-2 or TRBV6-3 to TRBJ2-7, with 12 bases fitting TRBD1. J lost 7 bases, V lost 5 bases, and 12 bases had no gene match. This CDR3 is 16 amino acids long. The germline gives CDR1 MNHEY, CDR2 SVGEGT.

This clonotype was counted a single time. This chain connects TRBV11-2 to TRBJ2-3; D is perhaps TRBD1 or TRBD2 (5 bases each). V lost 2 bases to trimming and J lost 0 bases, with 24 bases between them. The CDR3 spans 20 residues. Germline V lookup: CDR1 SGHAT, CDR2 FQNNGV. The CDR3 reads CASSLLSRDQGMGSTDTQYF. The CDR3 DNA sequence: TGTGCCAGCAGCTTATTGTCTAGGGACCAGGGAATGGGTAGCACAGATACGCAGTATTTT.